The 7 T cell receptor beta chains below come from one sample, sequenced in a study of Tregs in tolerant kidney transplant recipients. Only in-frame clones appear in the TCRdb table, and some are missing; sequencing was by immunoSEQ multiplex PCR. The repertoire consists of some 71,000 clones, with around nine tenths occurring once and the leading ten covering approximately 0.4%. Sample: CD4+ T cells from blood, taken before the transplant. These receptors were obtained from a human donor who received a combined kidney and bone marrow transplant.

The rearrangement uses TRBV10-3 and TRBJ2-1, with D perhaps matching TRBD1 (6 bases). The CDR3 loop spans 13 amino acids. V was cut by 8 bases and J by 9 bases, with 17 bases left in between. Germline assignment: CDR1 ENHRY and CDR2 SYGVKD. CDR3 residues: CAIWGQGSTEQFF. In nucleotides, the CDR3 is TGTGCCATCTGGGGGCAGGGGTCGACTGAGCAGTTCTTC.

The genes are TRBV30 and TRBJ2-5; 10 bases line up with TRBD2. This CDR3 region has 16 residues. Germline V gene sequence: CDR1 GTSNPN, CDR2 SVGIG (reference sequence). V shed 4 bases and J 0 bases; nucleotides not matched to a gene: 8. The CDR3 loop is CAWKGPGLAYQETQYF. CDR3 in DNA: TGTGCCTGGAAGGGACCGGGACTAGCGTACCAAGAGACCCAGTACTTC.

The CDR3 nucleotides read TGTGCCAGCACCCTAGTGGCTAGCGGACCTCAAGAGACCCAGTACTTC. Translation gives CASTLVASGPQETQYF. V and J are TRBV7-2 and TRBJ2-5, with 7 bases that match TRBD2. V gave up 7 bases and J gave up 2 bases; unmatched junction bases: 13. The CDR3 length is 16 residues. CDR1 is SGHTA and CDR2 is FQGNSA in the germline V gene.

The rearrangement joins TRBV28 to TRBJ2-7, with 9 bases fitting TRBD1. Unmatched junction bases numbered 12, after V lost 4 bases and J lost 5 bases. Per germline, CDR1 MDHEN and CDR2 SYDVKM. CDR3 length equals 16 residues. The CDR3 here is CASSSSGTGNGHEQYF. The CDR3 nucleotides read TGTGCCAGCAGTTCATCTGGGACAGGGAATGGACACGAGCAGTACTTC.

V is TRBV4-1 and J is TRBJ1-5, with unresolved D. The V gene lost 0 bases and the J gene lost 4 bases, with 10 bases spanning the gap. The CDR3 has 15 amino acids. CDR1 is MGHRA, CDR2 YSYEKL, per germline. The CDR3 DNA sequence: TGCGCCAGCAGCCAAGAATCTCTCGGTAATCAGCCCCAGCATTTT. This translates into CASSQESLGNQPQHF.

The chain recombines TRBV18 with TRBJ2-7; 10 positions match TRBD2. This CDR3 is built from 14 residues. In germline, CDR1 is KGHSH, CDR2 LQKENI. Trimming removed 3 bases from V and 4 bases from J; junction bases left unmatched: 3. The CDR3 DNA is TGTGCCAGCTCACCGGGACTAGCGCAGTACGAGCAGTACTTC. Translated: CASSPGLAQYEQYF.

This rearrangement joins TRBV5-1 to TRBJ2-1, with D possibly TRBD2 on 6 matching bases. V lost 7 bases and J lost 8, with 22 bases in between. Germline assignment: CDR1 SGHRS and CDR2 YFSETQ. This CDR3 has 15 amino acids. The DNA for the CDR3 is TGCGCCAGCGGGACCTCGGGAGCCTCTTACGATGAGCAGTTCTTC. As protein: CASGTSGASYDEQFF.